The 5 T cell receptor beta chains presented below share a single source sample, sequenced in a study of T cells after posttransplantation cyclophosphamide. Sequencing used immunoSEQ multiplex PCR; TCRdb keeps in-frame clones, though not all of them. This sample carries 15,000 to 20,000 clones, none of them present only once. Busulfan-fludarabine conditioning, marrow transplant, and cyclophosphamide on days +3 and +4 were administered. The sample here was PBMCs, taken after allogeneic stem cell transplant with posttransplant cyclophosphamide. The receptors come from a female patient aged 30 to 40 who received an allogeneic stem cell transplant from a related donor, was CMV-positive, and had no GVHD. The graft donor may have given rise to some T cells.

This clone was recorded many times. One end of the junction is discordant with germline, which a read error may explain. In nucleotides, the CDR3 is TGTGCTAGCAGCTTGGCGGGGGAGGGTGAGCAGTTCTTC. Amino acids: CASSLAGEGEQFF. V usage is TRBV7-7 and J usage is TRBJ2-1, with 7 bases that match TRBD2. The CDR3 runs to 13 residues. The V gene's germline CDR1 is SSHAT and CDR2 FNYEAQ (reference sequence).

This clone was picked up many times. The V and J genes are TRBV19 and TRBJ2-5, with 10 bases aligning to TRBD1. The J call may be incorrect, as the DNA end agrees better with TRBJ2-7. This CDR3 is built from 15 residues. CDR1 and CDR2 (germline): LNHDA, SQIVND (reference sequence). For the CDR3, the DNA is TGTGCCAGTAGTGTCTTTGGGACAGGGGTTTACGAGCAGTACTTC. Residues: CASSVFGTGVYEQYF.

This clone was seen ten or more times. In DNA form, the CDR3 reads TGTGCCAGCAGCTTAACCTACGAGCAGTACTTC. Encoded protein: CASSLTYEQYF. This chain links TRBV11-2 with TRBJ2-5; D unresolved. The J call is in doubt because the DNA end fits TRBJ2-7 better. Germline loops: CDR1 SGHAT, CDR2 FQNNGV. This CDR3 has 11 amino acids.

By share, this clone ranks as medium-sized. The DNA of the CDR3 is TGTGCCAGCAGCCTTAGCGGACGATACAATGAGCAGTTCTTC. Translation gives CASSLSGRYNEQFF. The J gene is TRBJ2-1, the V gene TRBV11-3; D is perhaps TRBD2 (6 bases). Per the germline V gene, CDR1 is SGHNT and CDR2 is YENEEA. V lost 5 bases, J lost 4 bases, and 12 bases lay in between. The CDR3 runs 14 residues.

This clone was recorded at least ten times. J is TRBJ1-5 and V is TRBV7-9, with 9 bases fitting TRBD1. This CDR3 is 15 amino acids long. The trim removed 3 bases at V and 7 bases at J, leaving 7 bases unmatched. Germline V gene sequence: CDR1 SEHNR, CDR2 FQNEAQ (reference sequence). This CDR3 reads CASSFGTGGLQPQHF. The CDR3 coding sequence is TGTGCCAGCAGCTTCGGAACAGGGGGCTTGCAGCCCCAGCATTTT.